The rows below give T cell receptor beta chains drawn from one sample of a study of shared clonotypes between healthy human individuals. Profiling relied on immunoSEQ multiplex PCR, and the TCRdb table lists in-frame clones only, not all of them. The data show around 2.3 million clones, 90% to 96% seen once. The sample was naive CD4+ T cells sorted from blood. These receptors all stem from a man aged 18 to 29 in good health. Both conserved end residues are part of each CDR3. The D gene is left open where the match is weak. Rows give clone size only sometimes, using once, few, many, or a class for an expanded clone.

J gene | clone size | V gene | D gene | CDR3 length | CDR3 DNA | CDR3 protein
TRBJ2-7 | once | TRBV30 | TRBD1 | 13 | TGTGCCTGGACCGGGACAGAAGTCTACGAGCAGTACTTC | CAWTGTEVYEQYF
TRBJ1-1 | . | TRBV5-1 | . | 15 | TGCGCCAGCAGCTTGGTTCCGCTAATGAACACTGAAGCTTTCTTT | CASSLVPLMNTEAFF
TRBJ2-5 | . | TRBV28 | . | 15 | TGTGCCAGCAGCCAGGGAGGGGGGCGCCAAGAGACCCAGTACTTC | CASSQGGGRQETQYF
TRBJ2-5 | . | TRBV5-1 | TRBD1 | 15 | TGCGCCAGCAGCTCCCCTCGGACAGGTGGGGAGACCCAGTACTTC | CASSSPRTGGETQYF
TRBJ2-7 | . | TRBV11-2 | TRBD1 | 16 | TGTGCCAGCAGCACCCCCGGGCAATCAGGGGGCGCAAAGCAGTACTTC | CASSTPGQSGGAKQYF
TRBJ2-7 | . | TRBV10-3 | . | 14 | TGTGCCGTTGGAGGACTTAGCGGATCCTACGAGCAGTACTTC | CAVGGLSGSYEQYF
TRBJ1-1 | . | TRBV6-1 | . | 13 | TGTGCCAGCTGCCATGGGTTGAACACTGAAGCTTTCTTT | CASCHGLNTEAFF
TRBJ1-5 | . | TRBV19 | . | 14 | TGTGCCAGTAGTATGGCAGGTCTTAATCAGCCCCAGCATTTT | CASSMAGLNQPQHF
TRBJ2-1 | . | TRBV4-1 | TRBD2 | 17 | TGCGCCAGCAGCCAAGTTGGGTGGAGCGGGAGCTCCAATGAGCAGTTCTTC | CASSQVGWSGSSNEQFF
TRBJ1-3 | . | TRBV5-4 | . | 15 | TGTGCCAGCAGCTTAGGCCTTGCCTCTGGAAACACCATATATTTT | CASSLGLASGNTIYF
TRBJ2-4 | once | TRBV7-2 | . | 15 | TGTGCCAGCAGCTCATCACTGGGGGCTGGTAACATTCAGTACTTC | CASSSSLGAGNIQYF
TRBJ1-4 | . | TRBV7-9 | . | 13 | TGTGCCATACGGACAGACTCTAATGAAAAACTGTTTTTT | CAIRTDSNEKLFF
TRBJ2-2 | . | TRBV10-3 | . | 14 | TGTGCCAGTAGCGGATCCCTTCCCACCGGGGAGCTGTTTTTT | CASSGSLPTGELFF
TRBJ1-1 | . | TRBV6-6 | . | 14 | TGTGCCAGCAGTTACAGTGGGGAGAACACTGAAGCTTTCTTT | CASSYSGENTEAFF
TRBJ1-4 | . | TRBV7-6 | . | 14 | TGTGCCAGCAGCTTAGGGTCGGCTAATGAAAAACTGTTTTTT | CASSLGSANEKLFF
TRBJ2-1 | . | TRBV2 | TRBD2 | 14 | TGTGCCGGGACTAGCGGGGGTTCCTACAATGAGCAGTTCTTC | CAGTSGGSYNEQFF
TRBJ1-4 | . | TRBV7-8 | . | 12 | TGTGCCAGCACGGGGTTCAATGAAAAACTGTTTTTT | CASTGFNEKLFF
TRBJ2-2 | . | TRBV19 | . | 14 | TGTGCCAGTAGCCCTCATACGGGTGCCGGGGAGCTGTTTTTT | CASSPHTGAGELFF
TRBJ2-7 | . | TRBV29-1 | TRBD2 | 14 | TGCAGCGTTGGGGGACTAGCGGGAACCTACGAGCAGTACTTC | CSVGGLAGTYEQYF
TRBJ2-3 | . | TRBV4-1 | . | 16 | TGCGCCAGCAGCCTCCTAGGCCGGGAACCCACAGATACGCAGTATTTT | CASSLLGREPTDTQYF
TRBJ1-2 | . | TRBV18 | TRBD1 | 14 | TGTGCCAGCTCACCCTCCGGGACAGGGGACGGCTACACCTTC | CASSPSGTGDGYTF
TRBJ2-6 | . | TRBV7-2 | . | 12 | TGTGCCAGCAGCCCTGGGGCCAACGTCCTGACTTTC | CASSPGANVLTF
TRBJ1-6 | few | TRBV7-2 | . | 15 | TGTGCCAGCAGCTTAGAAGGAGGGACTAATTCACCCCTCCACTTT | CASSLEGGTNSPLHF
TRBJ1-3 | . | TRBV7-2 | . | 15 | TGTGCCAGCAGCCCCCGGGGGGCAGGTGGAAACACCATATATTTT | CASSPRGAGGNTIYF
TRBJ2-3 | . | TRBV28 | . | 13 | TGTGCCAGTAAGGACGGGGCCACAGATACGCAGTATTTT | CASKDGATDTQYF
TRBJ2-7 | . | TRBV10-3 | TRBD1 | 14 | TGTGCCATCAGTGCAGGGGGTCCCTGGGACGAGCAGTACTTC | CAISAGGPWDEQYF
TRBJ2-7 | . | TRBV11-2 | TRBD2 | 16 | TGTGCCAGCAGCTTAGACGGGGCTAGCGGGGGTAGCGAGCAGTACTTC | CASSLDGASGGSEQYF
TRBJ2-3 | . | TRBV15 | . | 15 | TGTGCCACCAGCAGAGATGGCGCGAGCACAGATACGCAGTATTTT | CATSRDGASTDTQYF
TRBJ2-1 | . | TRBV27 | . | 13 | TGTGCCAGCAGAGGCCAGTTAGACAATGAGCAGTTCTTC | CASRGQLDNEQFF
TRBJ2-7 | . | TRBV30 | TRBD1 | 14 | TGTGCCTGGAGCATGGGACAGGGGGCGGGAGAGCAGTACTTC | CAWSMGQGAGEQYF
TRBJ1-3 | . | TRBV28 | . | 14 | TGTGCCAGCAGCATTGGAGGGGTGGGAAACACCATATATTTT | CASSIGGVGNTIYF
TRBJ1-3 | . | TRBV5-1 | TRBD1 | 16 | TGCGCCAGCAGCGGACAGGGCCTTAGCTCTGGAAACACCATATATTTT | CASSGQGLSSGNTIYF
TRBJ2-7 | . | TRBV5-1 | . | 14 | TGCGCCAGCAGCTTGTTGATGGGTTCCTACGAGCAGTACTTC | CASSLLMGSYEQYF
TRBJ2-1 | . | TRBV12-5 | TRBD2 | 16 | TGTGCTAGTGGTTTTTATGGCGGGGGATCCTACAATGAGCAGTTCTTC | CASGFYGGGSYNEQFF
TRBJ1-5 | once | TRBV28 | . | 20 | TGTGCCAGCAGTTCCCCCGGGGTGGGCCCGTACTCATTTAGCAATCAGCCCCAGCATTTT | CASSSPGVGPYSFSNQPQHF
TRBJ1-4 | . | TRBV11-2 | . | 17 | TGTGCCAGCAGCCTTAGATTGGGAAGGGGGACTAATGAAAAACTGTTTTTT | CASSLRLGRGTNEKLFF
TRBJ2-1 | . | TRBV27 | . | 14 | TGTGCCAGCAGTCCTAGTCGGGGGTACAATGAGCAGTTCTTC | CASSPSRGYNEQFF
TRBJ2-7 | . | TRBV4-3 | TRBD2 | 15 | TGCGCCAGCAGCCAAGGGCTAGCGGGCGGGGAAGAGCAGTACTTC | CASSQGLAGGEEQYF
TRBJ2-7 | . | TRBV11-2 | . | 12 | TGTGCCAGCAGCTTCCGTTCCTACGAGCAGTACTTC | CASSFRSYEQYF
TRBJ1-1 | . | TRBV30 | . | 13 | TGTGCCTGGAGTATGCAGAGTCCCTATGAAGCTTTCTTT | CAWSMQSPYEAFF
TRBJ1-6 | . | TRBV28 | TRBD1 | 15 | TGTGCCAGCAGATCAGGGGGCCCTCATAATTCACCCCTCCACTTT | CASRSGGPHNSPLHF
TRBJ1-1 | few | TRBV18 | . | 15 | TGTGCCAGCTCACCGTCGGTGGGGGGAAACACTGAAGCTTTCTTT | CASSPSVGGNTEAFF
TRBJ2-7 | . | TRBV10-3 | . | 14 | TGTGCCACCCGGGGAGGAGGGGAAACCTACGAGCAGTACTTC | CATRGGGETYEQYF
TRBJ1-1 | . | TRBV7-9 | TRBD1 | 17 | TGTGCCAGCAGCAGACTGCGGGACAGGTCTTTTTTTGGTGAAGCTTTCTTT | CASSRLRDRSFFGEAFF
TRBJ2-5 | . | TRBV7-3 | . | 14 | TGTGCCAGCAGCCCCCAGATGAGGGGGGAGACCCAGTACTTC | CASSPQMRGETQYF
TRBJ1-1 | . | TRBV7-9 | . | 13 | TGTGCCAGCAGCCTAGGGGCGAGCACTGAAGCTTTCTTT | CASSLGASTEAFF
TRBJ1-6 | . | TRBV5-4 | . | 16 | TGTGCCAGCAGCACCCCAGGGCCCGGCGGCGATTCACCCCTCCACTTT | CASSTPGPGGDSPLHF
TRBJ2-1 | . | TRBV9 | TRBD2 | 15 | TGTGCCAGCAGCGTCGCGGCTAGCGGGGTCTATGAGCAGTTCTTC | CASSVAASGVYEQFF
TRBJ1-2 | . | TRBV9 | TRBD1 | 15 | TGTGCCAGCAGCGTAGAGGGACAGGGGGCGATCGGCTACACCTTC | CASSVEGQGAIGYTF
TRBJ1-1 | . | TRBV11-2 | TRBD1 | 13 | TGTGCCAGCAGCACCGGGACAGCCACTGAAGCTTTCTTT | CASSTGTATEAFF
TRBJ2-3 | once | TRBV2 | . | 15 | TGTGCCAGCACCCCCGGCACAAGGGCTCTTGCTACGCAGTATTTT | CASTPGTRALATQYF
TRBJ2-7 | . | TRBV19 | . | 15 | TGTGCCAGTAGTATAGGAGCCTCGCCAGGCTACGAGCAGTACTTC | CASSIGASPGYEQYF
TRBJ2-5 | once | TRBV6-6 | . | 13 | TGTGCCAGCAGTTCCCCAGGGAAAGAGACCCAGTACTTC | CASSSPGKETQYF
TRBJ2-7 | once | TRBV6-1 | . | 11 | TGTGCCAGCAGTGCTCACGCCACGCAGTACTTC | CASSAHATQYF
TRBJ2-1 | . | TRBV7-2 | . | 15 | TGTGCCAGCAGCCCGGGAGAATTAGCCTACAATGAGCAGTTCTTC | CASSPGELAYNEQFF